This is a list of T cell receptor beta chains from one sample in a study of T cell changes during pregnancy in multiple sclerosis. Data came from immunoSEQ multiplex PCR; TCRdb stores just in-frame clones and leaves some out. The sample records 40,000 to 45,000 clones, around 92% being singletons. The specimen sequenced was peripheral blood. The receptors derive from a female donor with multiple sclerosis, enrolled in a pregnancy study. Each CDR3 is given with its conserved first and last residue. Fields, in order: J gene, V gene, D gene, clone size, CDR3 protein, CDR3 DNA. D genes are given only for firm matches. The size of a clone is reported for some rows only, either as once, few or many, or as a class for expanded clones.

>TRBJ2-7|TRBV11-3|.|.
CASSVGPSYEQYF
TGTGCCAGCAGCGTAGGGCCGTCCTACGAGCAGTACTTC
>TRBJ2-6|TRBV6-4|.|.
CASSDSGVSGANVLTF
TGTGCCAGCAGTGACTCAGGGGTCTCTGGGGCCAACGTCCTGACTTTC
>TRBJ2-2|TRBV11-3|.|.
CASSRGDTGELFF
TGTGCCAGCAGCAGGGGGGACACCGGGGAGCTGTTTTTT
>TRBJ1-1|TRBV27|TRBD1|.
CASSTIPGQRNTEAFF
TGTGCCAGCAGTACGATCCCGGGACAGAGGAACACTGAAGCTTTCTTT
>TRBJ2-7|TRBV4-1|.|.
CASTPWFANSYEQYF
TGCGCCAGCACCCCGTGGTTCGCGAACTCCTACGAGCAGTACTTC
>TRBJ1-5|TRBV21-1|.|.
CASSTGTGGSNQPQHF
TGTGCCAGCAGCACGGGGACAGGGGGGAGCAATCAGCCCCAGCATTTT
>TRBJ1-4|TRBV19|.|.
CASSAQLGTNEKLFF
TGTGCCAGTAGTGCTCAATTGGGGACTAATGAAAAACTGTTTTTT
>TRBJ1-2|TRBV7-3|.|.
CASSLRPGSGYGYTF
TGTGCCAGCAGCTTACGACCGGGATCGGGCTATGGCTACACCTTC
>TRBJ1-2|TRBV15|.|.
CATSSPRADNYGYTF
TGTGCCACCAGCAGCCCTCGGGCAGATAACTATGGCTACACCTTC
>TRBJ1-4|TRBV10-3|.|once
CAISESMAGANEKLFF
TGTGCCATCAGTGAGTCGATGGCAGGGGCTAATGAAAAACTGTTTTTT
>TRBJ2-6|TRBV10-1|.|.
CASSESEHTGRFSGANVLTF
TGCGCCAGCAGTGAGTCGGAACACACAGGGCGGTTTTCTGGGGCCAACGTCCTGACTTTC
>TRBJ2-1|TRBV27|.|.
CASSKTGRGAYNEQFF
TGTGCCAGCTCTAAAACGGGACGGGGCGCCTACAATGAGCAGTTCTTC
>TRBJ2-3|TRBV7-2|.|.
CASSLALATTDTQYF
TGTGCCAGCAGCTTAGCGTTAGCGACGACAGATACGCAGTATTTT
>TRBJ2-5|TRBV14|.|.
CASSQGGTQYF
TGTGCCAGCAGCCAAGGAGGGACCCAGTACTTC
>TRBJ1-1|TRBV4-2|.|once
CASSQDPTAQTEAFF
TGTGCCAGCAGCCAAGATCCTACAGCCCAAACTGAAGCTTTCTTT
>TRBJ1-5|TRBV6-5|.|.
CASSAPGQPQHF
TGTGCCAGCAGTGCGCCTGGTCAGCCCCAGCATTTT
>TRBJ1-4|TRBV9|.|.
CASSVDSGNEKLFF
TGTGCCAGCAGCGTAGATTCCGGAAATGAAAAACTGTTTTTT
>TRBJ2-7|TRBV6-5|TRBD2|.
CASSRTRGDEQYF
TGTGCCAGCAGCCGGACACGGGGGGACGAGCAGTACTTC
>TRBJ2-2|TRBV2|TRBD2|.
CASSGTSRNTGELFF
TGTGCCAGCAGTGGGACTAGCAGAAACACCGGGGAGCTGTTTTTT
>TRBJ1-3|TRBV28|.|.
CASSFKTGTPGNTIYF
TGTGCCAGCAGTTTCAAAACCGGGACACCTGGAAACACCATATATTTT
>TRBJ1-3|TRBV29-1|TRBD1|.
CSVGQGAAGNTIYF
TGCAGCGTTGGACAGGGGGCGGCTGGAAACACCATATATTTT
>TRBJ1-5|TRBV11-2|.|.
CASSPGHNQPQHF
TGTGCCAGCAGCCCGGGACACAATCAGCCCCAGCATTTT
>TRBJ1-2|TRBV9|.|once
CASSVAPNYGYTF
TGTGCCAGCAGCGTAGCACCCAACTATGGCTACACCTTC
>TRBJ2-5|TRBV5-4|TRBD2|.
CASSLLGSGALQETQYF
TGTGCCAGCAGCTTGTTGGGTAGCGGGGCCCTCCAAGAGACCCAGTACTTC
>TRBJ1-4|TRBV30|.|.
CAWSANRVEKLFF
TGTGCCTGGAGTGCGAACAGGGTTGAAAAACTGTTTTTT
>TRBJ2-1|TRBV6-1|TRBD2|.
CASSASRGGGDNEQFF
TGTGCCAGCAGTGCCTCAAGGGGCGGGGGAGACAATGAGCAGTTCTTC
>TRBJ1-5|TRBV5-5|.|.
CASSLVLSTEYNQPQHF
TGTGCCAGCAGCTTGGTCCTTTCGACGGAATACAATCAGCCCCAGCATTTT
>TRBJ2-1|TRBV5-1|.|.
CASSFQLAYEQFF
TGCGCCAGCAGCTTTCAACTAGCATATGAGCAGTTCTTC
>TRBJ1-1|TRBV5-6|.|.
CASTVGGQNTEAFF
TGTGCCAGCACAGTCGGGGGCCAGAACACTGAAGCTTTCTTT
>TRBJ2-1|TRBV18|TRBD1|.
CASSPGTGGNEQFF
TGTGCCAGCTCACCAGGGACAGGGGGCAATGAGCAGTTCTTC
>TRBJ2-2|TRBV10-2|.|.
CASSEQGGNTGELFF
TGCGCCAGCAGTGAGCAGGGGGGAAACACCGGGGAGCTGTTTTTT
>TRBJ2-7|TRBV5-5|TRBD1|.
CASSLTTGDTYEQYF
TGTGCCAGCAGCTTGACTACAGGGGATACCTACGAGCAGTACTTC
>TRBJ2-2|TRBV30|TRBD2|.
CAWSRTSTGELFF
TGTGCCTGGAGCCGGACTAGCACCGGGGAGCTGTTTTTT
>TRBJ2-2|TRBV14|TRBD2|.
CASSPAGGPTGELFF
TGTGCCAGCAGCCCAGCGGGAGGGCCTACCGGGGAGCTGTTTTTT
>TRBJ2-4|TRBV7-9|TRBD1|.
CASSGGQGIFGAKNIQYF
TGTGCCAGCAGCGGGGGACAGGGGATCTTTGGCGCCAAAAACATTCAGTACTTC
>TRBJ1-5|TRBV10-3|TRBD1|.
CAISELPTGTSNQPQHF
TGTGCCATCAGTGAGTTACCGACAGGGACTAGCAATCAGCCCCAGCATTTT
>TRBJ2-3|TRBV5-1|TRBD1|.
CASSIGQGTDTQYF
TGCGCCAGCAGCATCGGACAGGGCACAGATACGCAGTATTTT
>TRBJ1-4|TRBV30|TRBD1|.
CAWSVLGQGSEKLFF
TGTGCCTGGAGTGTCCTCGGACAGGGAAGTGAAAAACTGTTTTTT
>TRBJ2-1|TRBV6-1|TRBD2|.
CAALRLAGVRNEQFF
TGTGCCGCCCTAAGACTAGCGGGAGTTCGGAATGAGCAGTTCTTC
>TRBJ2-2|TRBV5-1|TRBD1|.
CASSPGTGSAGELFF
TGCGCCAGCAGCCCCGGGACAGGGTCCGCCGGGGAGCTGTTTTTT
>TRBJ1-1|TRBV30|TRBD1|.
CAWTGGRNTEAFF
TGTGCCTGGACAGGGGGCAGGAACACTGAAGCTTTCTTT
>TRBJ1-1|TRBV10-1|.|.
CASREGQNTEAFF
TGCGCCAGCAGGGAAGGACAAAACACTGAAGCTTTCTTT
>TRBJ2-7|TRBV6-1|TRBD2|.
CASSEGGRGEQYF
TGTGCCAGCAGTGAGGGCGGGAGAGGCGAGCAGTACTTC
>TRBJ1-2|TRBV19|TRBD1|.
CASSTRDRGLGGYTF
TGTGCCAGTAGCACCCGGGACAGGGGGCTGGGTGGCTACACCTTC
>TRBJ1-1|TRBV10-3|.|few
CAISESGDWAFF
TGTGCCATCAGTGAGTCAGGGGATTGGGCTTTCTTT